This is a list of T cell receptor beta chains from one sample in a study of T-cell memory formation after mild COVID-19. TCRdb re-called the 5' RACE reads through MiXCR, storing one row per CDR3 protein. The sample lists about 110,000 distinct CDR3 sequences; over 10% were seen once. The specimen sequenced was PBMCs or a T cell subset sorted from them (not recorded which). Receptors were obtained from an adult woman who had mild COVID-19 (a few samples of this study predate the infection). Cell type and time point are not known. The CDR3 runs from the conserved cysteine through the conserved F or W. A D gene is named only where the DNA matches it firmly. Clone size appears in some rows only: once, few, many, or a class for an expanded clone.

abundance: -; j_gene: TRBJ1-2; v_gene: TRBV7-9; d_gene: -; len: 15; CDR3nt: TGTGCCAGCAGCTTAGACAGCGCCCGTTACTATGGCTACACCTTC; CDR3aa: CASSLDSARYYGYTF
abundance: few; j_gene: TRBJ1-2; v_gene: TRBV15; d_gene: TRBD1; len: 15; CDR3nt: TGTGCCACCAGCAGAGAGAGGGGGCCAGGCTATGGCTACACCTTC; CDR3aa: CATSRERGPGYGYTF
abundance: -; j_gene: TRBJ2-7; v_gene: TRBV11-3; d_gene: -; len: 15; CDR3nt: TGTGCCAGCAGCTTAGTGAGGGAGAGCTCCTACGAGCAGTACTTC; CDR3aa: CASSLVRESSYEQYF
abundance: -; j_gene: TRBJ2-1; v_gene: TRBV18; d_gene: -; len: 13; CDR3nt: TGTGCCAGCTCACAACAGGGACGCAATGAGCAGTTCTTC; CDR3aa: CASSQQGRNEQFF
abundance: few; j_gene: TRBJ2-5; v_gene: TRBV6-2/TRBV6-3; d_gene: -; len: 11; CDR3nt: TGTGCCAGCAGTACCCAAGAGACCCAGTACTTC; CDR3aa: CASSTQETQYF
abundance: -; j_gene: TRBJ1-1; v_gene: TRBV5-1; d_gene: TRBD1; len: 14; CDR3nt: TGCGCCAGCAGTTTCGGGACAGGGGAAACTGAAGCTTTCTTT; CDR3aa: CASSFGTGETEAFF
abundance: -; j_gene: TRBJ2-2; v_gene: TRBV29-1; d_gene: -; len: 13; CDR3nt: TGCAGCGTTGTCCGGACCCTCACCGGGGAGCTGTTTTTT; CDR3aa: CSVVRTLTGELFF
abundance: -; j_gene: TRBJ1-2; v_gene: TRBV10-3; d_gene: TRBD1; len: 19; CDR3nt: TGTGCCATCAGTCCGACCGGGACAGGGGGGCCTACAAGTCACTATGGCTACACCTTC; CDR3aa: CAISPTGTGGPTSHYGYTF
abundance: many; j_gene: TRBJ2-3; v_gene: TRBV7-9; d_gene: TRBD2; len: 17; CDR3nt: TGTGCCAGCAGCTTCCGGACTAGCGGACCAGAATCGTATACGCAGTATTTT; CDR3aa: CASSFRTSGPESYTQYF
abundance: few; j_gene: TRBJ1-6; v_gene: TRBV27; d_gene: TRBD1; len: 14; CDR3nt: TGTGCCAGCAGTTCAGGGGGCGCGGATTCACCCCTCCACTTT; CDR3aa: CASSSGGADSPLHF
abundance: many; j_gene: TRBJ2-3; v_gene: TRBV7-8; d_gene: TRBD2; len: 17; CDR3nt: TGTGCCAGCAGCGGATGGACCGGGACTAGCAGCACAGATACGCAGTATTTT; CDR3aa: CASSGWTGTSSTDTQYF
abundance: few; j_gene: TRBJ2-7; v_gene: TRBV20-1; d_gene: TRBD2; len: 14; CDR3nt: TGCAGTGCCAGCGGGACTAGCGGACGTTACGAGCAGTACTTC; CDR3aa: CSASGTSGRYEQYF
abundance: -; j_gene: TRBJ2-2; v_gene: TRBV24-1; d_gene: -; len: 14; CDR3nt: TGTGCCACCAGTCACAGCACGAACACCGGGGAGCTGTTTTTT; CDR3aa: CATSHSTNTGELFF
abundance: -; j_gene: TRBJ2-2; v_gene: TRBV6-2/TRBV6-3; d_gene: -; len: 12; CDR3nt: TGTGCCAGCAGTCTCCACACCGGGGAGCTGTTTTTT; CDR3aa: CASSLHTGELFF
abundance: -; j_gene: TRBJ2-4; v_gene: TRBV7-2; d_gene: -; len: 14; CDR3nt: TGTGCCAGCAGCTTCGGGGTAGCCAAAAACATTCAGTACTTC; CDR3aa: CASSFGVAKNIQYF
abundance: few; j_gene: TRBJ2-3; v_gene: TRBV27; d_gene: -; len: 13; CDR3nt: TGTGCCAGCAGTCAGTTGGTTTCAGATACGCAGTATTTT; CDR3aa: CASSQLVSDTQYF
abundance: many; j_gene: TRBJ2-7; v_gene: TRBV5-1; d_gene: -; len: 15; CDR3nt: TGCGCCAGCAGCTTGGTTTGGGGGCCCTCCTACGAGCAGTACTTC; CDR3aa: CASSLVWGPSYEQYF
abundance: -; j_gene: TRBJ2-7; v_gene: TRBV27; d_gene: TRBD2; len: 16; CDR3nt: TGTGCCAGCAGCCTTACCCTTAGCGGGCTTTACTACGAGCAGTACTTC; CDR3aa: CASSLTLSGLYYEQYF
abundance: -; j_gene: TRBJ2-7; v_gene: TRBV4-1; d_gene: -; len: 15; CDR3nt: TGCGCCAGCAGCCAAGGGTCCGGGGGCGGATACGAGCAGTACTTC; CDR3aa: CASSQGSGGGYEQYF
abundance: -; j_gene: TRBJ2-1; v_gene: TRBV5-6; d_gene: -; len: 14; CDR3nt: TGTGCCAGCAGCTCGGGTCACGACTACAATGAGCAGTTCTTC; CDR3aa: CASSSGHDYNEQFF
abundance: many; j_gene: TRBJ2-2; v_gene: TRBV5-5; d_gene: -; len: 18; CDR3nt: TGTGCCAGCACCGGGGGACCGAGCGAGTCTTTTAACACCGGGGAGCTGTTTTTT; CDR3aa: CASTGGPSESFNTGELFF
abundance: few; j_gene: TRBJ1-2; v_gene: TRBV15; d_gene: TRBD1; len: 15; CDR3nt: TGTGCCACCAGCAGGGAATCAGGGGGCAGGGATGGCTACACCTTC; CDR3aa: CATSRESGGRDGYTF
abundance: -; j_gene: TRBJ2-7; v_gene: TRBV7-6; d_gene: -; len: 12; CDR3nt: TGTGCCAGCAGCGATAGAACCTACGAGCAGTACTTC; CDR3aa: CASSDRTYEQYF
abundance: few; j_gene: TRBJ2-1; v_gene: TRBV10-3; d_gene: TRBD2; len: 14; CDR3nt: TGTGCCATCAGTCCCGGGACTAGCGGCAGGGAGCAGTTCTTC; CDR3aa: CAISPGTSGREQFF
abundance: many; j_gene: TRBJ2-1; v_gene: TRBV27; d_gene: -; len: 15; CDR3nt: TGTGCCAGCAGTCCGATGGGGGGCGCCCTCAATGAGCAGTTCTTC; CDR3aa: CASSPMGGALNEQFF
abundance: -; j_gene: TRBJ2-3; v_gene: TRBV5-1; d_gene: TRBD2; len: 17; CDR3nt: TGCGCCAGCAGCCAGGGACTAGCGGGAGTCTCGGAAGATACGCAGTATTTT; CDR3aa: CASSQGLAGVSEDTQYF
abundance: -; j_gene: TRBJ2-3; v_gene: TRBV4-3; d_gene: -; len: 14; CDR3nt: TGCGCCAGCAGCCAGATTTTAAGCACAGATACGCAGTATTTT; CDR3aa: CASSQILSTDTQYF
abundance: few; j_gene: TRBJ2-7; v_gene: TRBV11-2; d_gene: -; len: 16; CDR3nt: TGTGCCAGCAGCCTTACAGAAGCGGGTCCCTCCTACGAGCAGTACTTC; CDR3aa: CASSLTEAGPSYEQYF
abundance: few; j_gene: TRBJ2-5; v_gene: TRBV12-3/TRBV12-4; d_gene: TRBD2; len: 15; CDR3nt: TGTGCCAGCAGTCCGGGACTAGCGGGGTATGAGACCCAGTACTTC; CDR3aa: CASSPGLAGYETQYF
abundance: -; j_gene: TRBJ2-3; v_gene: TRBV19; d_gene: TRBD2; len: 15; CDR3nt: TGTGCCAGTACCCCGACTAGCGCACGCACAGATACGCAGTATTTT; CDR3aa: CASTPTSARTDTQYF
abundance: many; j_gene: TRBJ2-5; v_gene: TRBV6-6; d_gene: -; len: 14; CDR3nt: TGTGCCAGCAGTATGGGACCTGTTACGGAGACCCAGTACTTC; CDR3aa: CASSMGPVTETQYF
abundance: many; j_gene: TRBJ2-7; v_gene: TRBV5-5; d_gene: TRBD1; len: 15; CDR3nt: TGTGCCAGCAGCTTGAGGGACAGAGACCCCTACGAGCAGTACTTC; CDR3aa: CASSLRDRDPYEQYF
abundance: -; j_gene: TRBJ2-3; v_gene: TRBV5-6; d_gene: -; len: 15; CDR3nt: TGTGCCAGCAGCCGGCGGGACAGATCGGCAGATACGCAGTATTTT; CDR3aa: CASSRRDRSADTQYF
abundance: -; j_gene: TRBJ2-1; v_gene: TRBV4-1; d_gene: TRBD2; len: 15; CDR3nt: TGCGCCAGCAGCCAAGGGACTAGCGGGCAGGCGCCGCAGTTCTTC; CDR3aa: CASSQGTSGQAPQFF
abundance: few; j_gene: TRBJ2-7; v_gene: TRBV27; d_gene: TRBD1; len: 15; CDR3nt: TGTGCCAGCAGTTTATCCAGACAGGGGGCGACCGAGCAGTACTTC; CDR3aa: CASSLSRQGATEQYF
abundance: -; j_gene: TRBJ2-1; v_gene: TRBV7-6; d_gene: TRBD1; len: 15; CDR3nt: TGTGCCAGCAGCTCGGGACAGGGGGCTTACAATGAGCAGTTCTTC; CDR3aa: CASSSGQGAYNEQFF
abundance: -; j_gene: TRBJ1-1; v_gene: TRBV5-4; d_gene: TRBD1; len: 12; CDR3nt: TGTGCCAGCAGCTCCGGACAGGGCGAGGCTTTCTTT; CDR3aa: CASSSGQGEAFF
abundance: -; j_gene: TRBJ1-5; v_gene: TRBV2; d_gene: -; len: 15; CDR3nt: TGTGCCAGCAGTGAATGGGGAGATAGCAATCAGCCCCAGCATTTT; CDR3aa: CASSEWGDSNQPQHF
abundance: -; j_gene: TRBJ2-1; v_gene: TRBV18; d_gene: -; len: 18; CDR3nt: TGTGCCAGCTCGCCATTATCTACCAGGGGATCAGGGGTCAATGAGCAGTTCTTC; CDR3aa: CASSPLSTRGSGVNEQFF
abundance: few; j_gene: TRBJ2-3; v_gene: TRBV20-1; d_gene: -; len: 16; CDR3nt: TGCAGTGCTAGTGTGGTTCCGGACTCCACTACAGATACGCAGTATTTT; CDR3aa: CSASVVPDSTTDTQYF
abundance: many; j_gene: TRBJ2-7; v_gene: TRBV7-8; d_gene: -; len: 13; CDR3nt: TGTGCCAGCAGCTTAGCTATCGCCGACGAGCAGTACTTC; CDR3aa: CASSLAIADEQYF
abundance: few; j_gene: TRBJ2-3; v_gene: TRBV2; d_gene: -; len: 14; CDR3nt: TGTGCCAGCATTCGGCCTTCGGCCACAGATACGCAGTATTTT; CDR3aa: CASIRPSATDTQYF
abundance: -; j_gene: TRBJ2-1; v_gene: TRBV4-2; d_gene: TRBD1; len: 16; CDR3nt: TGTGCCAGCAGCCAAGAGGGTCGGACAGGGTGGAATGAGCAGTTCTTC; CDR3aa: CASSQEGRTGWNEQFF
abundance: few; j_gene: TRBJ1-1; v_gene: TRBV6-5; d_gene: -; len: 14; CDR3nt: TGTGCCAGCACCTCCGGGGACACGTACACTGAAGCTTTCTTT; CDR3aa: CASTSGDTYTEAFF
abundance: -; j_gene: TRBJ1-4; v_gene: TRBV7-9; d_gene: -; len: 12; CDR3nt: TGTGCCACCAGGGACCTGCGGGAAAAACTGTTTTTT; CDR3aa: CATRDLREKLFF
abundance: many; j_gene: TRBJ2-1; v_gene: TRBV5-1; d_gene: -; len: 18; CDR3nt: TGCGCCAGCAGCTTTCGATCAATGGGCGGAGCGTCCTACAATGAGCAGTTCTTC; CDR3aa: CASSFRSMGGASYNEQFF
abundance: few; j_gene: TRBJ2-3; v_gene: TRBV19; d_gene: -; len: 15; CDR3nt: TGTGCCAGTAGTGCACCTAGCATAAGCACAGATACGCAGTATTTT; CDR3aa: CASSAPSISTDTQYF
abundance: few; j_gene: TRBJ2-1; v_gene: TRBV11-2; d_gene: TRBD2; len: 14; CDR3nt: TGTGCCAGCAGCTTAGGGGCGCCCGCGGGGGGGCAGTTCTTC; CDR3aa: CASSLGAPAGGQFF
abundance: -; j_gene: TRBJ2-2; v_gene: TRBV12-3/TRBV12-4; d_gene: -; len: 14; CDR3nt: TGTGCCAGCAGTCTCGGAAAGTTGACCGGGGAGCTGTTTTTT; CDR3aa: CASSLGKLTGELFF
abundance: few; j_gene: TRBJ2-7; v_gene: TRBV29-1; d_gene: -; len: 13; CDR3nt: TGCAGCGTTGATTCGGGGGCTGAATACGAGCAGTACTTC; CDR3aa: CSVDSGAEYEQYF
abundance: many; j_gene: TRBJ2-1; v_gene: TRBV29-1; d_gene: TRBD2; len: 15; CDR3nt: TGCAGCGCCGTGGGGCTAGCGGGGCGATACAATGAGCAGTTCTTC; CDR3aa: CSAVGLAGRYNEQFF
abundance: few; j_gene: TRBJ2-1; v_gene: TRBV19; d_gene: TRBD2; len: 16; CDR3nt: TGTGCCAGTAGTATTAGGGCGGGAGGGCTGAGCCCTGAGCAGTTCTTC; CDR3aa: CASSIRAGGLSPEQFF
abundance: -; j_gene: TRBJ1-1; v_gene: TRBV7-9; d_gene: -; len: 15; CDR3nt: TGTGCCAGCAGCTTAGGGAAGGGGCTTGGCACTGAAGCTTTCTTT; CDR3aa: CASSLGKGLGTEAFF
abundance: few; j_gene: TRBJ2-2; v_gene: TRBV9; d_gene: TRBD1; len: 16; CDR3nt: TGTGCCAGCAGCGGCATAGCAGGGGGCATGGTCGGGGAGCTGTTTTTT; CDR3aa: CASSGIAGGMVGELFF
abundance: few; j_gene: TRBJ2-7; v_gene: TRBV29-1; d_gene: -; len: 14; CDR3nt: TGCAGCGTTGAAAGCGGGACAGGCACCTACGAGCAGTACTTC; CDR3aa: CSVESGTGTYEQYF
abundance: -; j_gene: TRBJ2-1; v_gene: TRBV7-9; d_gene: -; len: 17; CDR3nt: TGTGCCAGCAGACCCCCCAGGGGTCTAGTTCACTACAATGAGCAGTTCTTC; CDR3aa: CASRPPRGLVHYNEQFF
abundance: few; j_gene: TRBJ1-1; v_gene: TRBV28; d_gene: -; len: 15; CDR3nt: TGTGCCAGCAGTTTAACGGTCGAGGGGCTGACAGAAGCTTTCTTT; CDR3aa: CASSLTVEGLTEAFF
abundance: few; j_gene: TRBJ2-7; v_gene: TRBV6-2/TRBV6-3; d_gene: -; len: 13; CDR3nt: TGTGCCAGCAGCGACGCATCCTCCTACGAGCAGTACTTC; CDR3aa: CASSDASSYEQYF
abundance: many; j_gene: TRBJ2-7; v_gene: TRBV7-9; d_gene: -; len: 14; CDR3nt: TGTGCCAGCAGCTTAGACTACAGTTCATACGAGCAGTACTTC; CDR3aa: CASSLDYSSYEQYF